This T cell receptor beta chain originates from a study of CD8 T cells in ankylosing spondylitis. Study results and caveats: Ankylosing spondylitis blood appeared to carry a characteristic TCR beta motif of roughly 8 highly homologous variants.

As regards this clonotype: Its antigen is not known.

A single record per CDR3 protein comes from TCRdb applying MiXCR to the 5' RACE reads. The data contain 150,000 to 200,000 distinct CDR3 sequences, 15% to 20% of them singletons. The TCR was taken from a male donor aged 10 to 30 with ankylosing spondylitis or in good health (not recorded which). The sample was blood, either unsorted or a sorted T cell fraction (not recorded which).

CDR3 sequence reads: CARSVSQTGELFF. DNA for the CDR3: TGTGCCAGAAGCGTGTCACAGACCGGGGAGCTGTTTTTT. J is TRBJ2-2 and V is TRBV19; no clear D gene. The CDR3 loop spans 13 amino acids. The ends were cut back, 9 bases at V and 5 bases at J, with 13 bases in the middle. Germline CDR1 and CDR2: LNHDA and SQIVND (reference sequence). Looking up the rest from reference TRBV19 and TRBJ2-2 gives the full variable domain: DGGITQSPKYLFRKEGQNVTLSCEQNLNHDAMYWYRQDPGQGLRLIYYSQIVNDFQKGDIAEGYSVSREKKESFPLTVTSAQKNPTAFYLCARSVSQTGELFFGEGSRLTVL.